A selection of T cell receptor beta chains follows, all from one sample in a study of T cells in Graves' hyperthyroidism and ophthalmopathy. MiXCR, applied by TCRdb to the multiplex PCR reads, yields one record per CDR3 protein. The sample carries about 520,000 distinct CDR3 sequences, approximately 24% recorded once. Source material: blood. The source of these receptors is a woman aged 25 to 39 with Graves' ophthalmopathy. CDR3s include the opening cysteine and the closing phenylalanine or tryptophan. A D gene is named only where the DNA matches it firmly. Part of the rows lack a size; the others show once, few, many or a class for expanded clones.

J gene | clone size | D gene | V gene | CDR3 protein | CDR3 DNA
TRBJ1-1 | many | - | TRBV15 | CATSRDTLGTRNTEAFF | TGTGCCACCAGCAGAGATACATTGGGGACCCGGAACACTGAAGCTTTCTTT
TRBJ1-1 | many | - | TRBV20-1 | CSARVTMSEYEAFF | TGCAGTGCTAGAGTCACGATGAGCGAATACGAAGCTTTCTTT
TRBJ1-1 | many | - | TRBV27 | CASMGGWNTEAFF | TGTGCCAGCATGGGGGGGTGGAACACTGAAGCTTTCTTT
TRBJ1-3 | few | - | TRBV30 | CAWSGENTIYF | TGTGCCTGGAGTGGGGAAAACACCATATATTTC
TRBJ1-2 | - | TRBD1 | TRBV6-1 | CASSGGQGQDGYTF | TGTGCCAGCAGTGGAGGGCAGGGACAGGATGGCTACACCTTC
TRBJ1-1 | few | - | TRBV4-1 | CASRTIGTMNTEAFF | TGCGCCAGCAGAACTATAGGGACCATGAACACTGAAGCTTTCTTT
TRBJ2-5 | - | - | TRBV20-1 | CSAVRSGTQYF | TGCAGTGCGGTGCGTTCGGGGACCCAGTACTTC
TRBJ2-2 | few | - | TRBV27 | CASSRGGVNTGELFF | TGTGCCAGCTCCCGAGGAGGTGTGAACACCGGGGAGCTGTTTTTT
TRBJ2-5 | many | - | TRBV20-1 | CSARLQGETQYF | TGCAGTGCTAGGTTGCAGGGGGAGACCCAGTACTTC
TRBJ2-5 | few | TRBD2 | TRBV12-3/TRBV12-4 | CASLRGGRETQYF | TGTGCCAGCCTCCGGGGGGGCCGGGAGACCCAGTACTTC
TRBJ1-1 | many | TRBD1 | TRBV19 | CASSIGAGGANTEAFF | TGTGCCAGTAGTATAGGCGCAGGGGGCGCGAACACTGAAGCTTTCTTT
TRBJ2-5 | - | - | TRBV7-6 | CASSPTPDSQETQYF | TGTGCCAGCAGCCCTACCCCGGACAGCCAAGAGACCCAGTACTTC
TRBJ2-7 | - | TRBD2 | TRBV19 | CASSTQRGGVNEQYF | TGTGCCAGTAGTACTCAGCGGGGGGGAGTCAACGAGCAGTACTTC
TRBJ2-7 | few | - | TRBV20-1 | CSPILNNYEQYF | TGCAGTCCTATTCTAAATAACTACGAGCAGTACTTC
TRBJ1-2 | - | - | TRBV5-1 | CASSITGDYGYTF | TGCGCCAGCAGCATCACGGGGGACTATGGCTACACCTTC
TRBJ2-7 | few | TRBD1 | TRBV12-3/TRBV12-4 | CASSTQGAYEQYF | TGTGCCAGCAGTACACAGGGGGCGTACGAGCAGTACTTC
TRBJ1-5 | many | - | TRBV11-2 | CASSLDSAGNQPQHF | TGTGCCAGCAGCTTAGATTCTGCGGGGAATCAGCCCCAGCATTTT